Listed below are T cell receptor beta chains from one sample, sequenced in a study of OX40 agonist ivuxolimab in advanced cancers. Sequenced by immunoSEQ multiplex PCR; TCRdb stores in-frame clones only, minus some. The repertoire holds about 50,000 clones, roughly 78% seen once, with 1.9% in the top ten. This sample comprised CD4+ or CD8+ T cells sorted from blood, obtained in a trial of the OX40 agonist ivuxolimab. These receptors were collected from an adult with an advanced solid tumor such as melanoma, head and neck, liver or kidney cancer. CDR3s leave out the opening cysteine and the closing phenylalanine or tryptophan.

V gene: TRBV2; CDR3 protein: ASSESRGTYSNQPQH
V gene: TRBV5-1; CDR3 protein: ASSLSGYTGELF
V gene: TRBV7-2; CDR3 protein: ASSLGVNYEQY
V gene: TRBV5-1; CDR3 protein: ASSLIGAGGETQY
V gene: TRBV21-1; CDR3 protein: ASSKSHRLPSQHRAGNTIY
V gene: TRBV7-2; CDR3 protein: ASSLASGTGGPGNTIY
V gene: TRBV19; CDR3 protein: ASSPRQGLIQY
V gene: TRBV19; CDR3 protein: ASSDPGHLMGKLF
V gene: TRBV7-2; CDR3 protein: ASSLVPGVLSNYGYT
V gene: TRBV30; CDR3 protein: AWSRWGGGYRGGYT
V gene: TRBV4-3; CDR3 protein: ASSQDSPGSSGANVLT
V gene: TRBV12-5; CDR3 protein: ASGDVNTEAF
V gene: TRBV5-6; CDR3 protein: ASSYSRTGGYEQF
V gene: TRBV20-1; CDR3 protein: SAQRNTEAF
V gene: TRBV5-1; CDR3 protein: ASSLGWARSGELF
V gene: TRBV7-9; CDR3 protein: ASSPGDSGANVLT
V gene: TRBV9; CDR3 protein: ASSYAGSSSYNEQF
V gene: TRBV5-1; CDR3 protein: ASSPGDRDRETQY
V gene: TRBV6-5; CDR3 protein: ASSYETGLSEQY
V gene: TRBV5-1; CDR3 protein: ASGRDQGAGNTIY
V gene: TRBV27; CDR3 protein: ASSPWTVPYEQY
V gene: TRBV11-2; CDR3 protein: ASSLAGRNTIY
V gene: TRBV27; CDR3 protein: ASSDLQGTGQNEQY